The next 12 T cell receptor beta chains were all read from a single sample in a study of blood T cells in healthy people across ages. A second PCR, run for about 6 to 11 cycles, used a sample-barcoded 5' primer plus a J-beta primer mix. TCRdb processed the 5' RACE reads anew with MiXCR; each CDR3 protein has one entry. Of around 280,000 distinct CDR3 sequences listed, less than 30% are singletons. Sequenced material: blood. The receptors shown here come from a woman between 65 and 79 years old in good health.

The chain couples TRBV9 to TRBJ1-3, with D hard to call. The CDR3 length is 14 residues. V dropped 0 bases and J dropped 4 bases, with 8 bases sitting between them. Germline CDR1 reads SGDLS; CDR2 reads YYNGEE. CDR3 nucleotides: TGTGCCAGCAGCGTAGATGTGGCAGGAAACACCATATATTTT. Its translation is CASSVDVAGNTIYF.

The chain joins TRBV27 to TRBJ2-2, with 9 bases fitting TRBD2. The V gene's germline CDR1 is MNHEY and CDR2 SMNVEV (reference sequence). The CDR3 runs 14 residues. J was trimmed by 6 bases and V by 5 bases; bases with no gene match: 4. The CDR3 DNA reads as TGTGCCAGCAGTAGGGGGACTAGCCCCGGGGAGCTGTTTTTT. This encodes CASSRGTSPGELFF.

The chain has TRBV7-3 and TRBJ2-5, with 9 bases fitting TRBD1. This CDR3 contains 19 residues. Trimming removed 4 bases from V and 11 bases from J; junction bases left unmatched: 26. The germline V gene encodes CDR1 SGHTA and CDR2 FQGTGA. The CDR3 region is CASSSQGALITGSPYEQYF. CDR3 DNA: TGTGCCAGCAGCTCACAGGGGGCGCTTATAACGGGATCTCCCTACGAACAGTACTTC.

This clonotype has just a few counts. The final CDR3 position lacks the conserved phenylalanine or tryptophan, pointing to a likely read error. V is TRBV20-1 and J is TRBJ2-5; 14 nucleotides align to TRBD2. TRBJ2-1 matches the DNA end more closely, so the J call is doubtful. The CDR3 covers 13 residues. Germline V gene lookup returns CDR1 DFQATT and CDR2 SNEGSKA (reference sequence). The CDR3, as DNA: TGCAGTGGAGGGACTAGCGGGAGAATTGGGCAGTTCCTC. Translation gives CSGGTSGRIGQFL.

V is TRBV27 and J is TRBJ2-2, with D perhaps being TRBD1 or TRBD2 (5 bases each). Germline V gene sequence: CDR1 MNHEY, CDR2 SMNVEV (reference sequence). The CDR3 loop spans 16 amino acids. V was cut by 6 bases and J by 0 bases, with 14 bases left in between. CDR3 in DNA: TGTGCCAGCAGCCTCTATGAGGGGCCGAACACCGGGGAGCTGTTTTTT. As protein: CASSLYEGPNTGELFF.

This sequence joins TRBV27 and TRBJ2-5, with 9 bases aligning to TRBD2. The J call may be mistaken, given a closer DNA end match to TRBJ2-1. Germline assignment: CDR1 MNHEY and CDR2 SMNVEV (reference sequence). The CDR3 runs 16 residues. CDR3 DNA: TGTGCCAGCAGTCCCCTACCGGCTAGCGGGACCCATGAGCAGTTCTTC. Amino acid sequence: CASSPLPASGTHEQFF.

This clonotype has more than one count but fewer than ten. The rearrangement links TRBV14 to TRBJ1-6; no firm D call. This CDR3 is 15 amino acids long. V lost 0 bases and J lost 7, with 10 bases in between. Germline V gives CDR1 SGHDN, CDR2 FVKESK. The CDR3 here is CASSQDGRPNSPLHF. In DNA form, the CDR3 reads TGTGCCAGCAGCCAAGATGGCAGACCCAATTCACCCCTCCACTTT.

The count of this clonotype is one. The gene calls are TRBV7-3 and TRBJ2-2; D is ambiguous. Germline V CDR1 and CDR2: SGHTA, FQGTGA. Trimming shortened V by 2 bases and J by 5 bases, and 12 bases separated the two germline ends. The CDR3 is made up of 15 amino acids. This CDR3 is CASSLLKGGTGELFF. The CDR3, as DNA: TGTGCCAGCAGCTTATTAAAGGGTGGGACCGGGGAGCTGTTTTTT.

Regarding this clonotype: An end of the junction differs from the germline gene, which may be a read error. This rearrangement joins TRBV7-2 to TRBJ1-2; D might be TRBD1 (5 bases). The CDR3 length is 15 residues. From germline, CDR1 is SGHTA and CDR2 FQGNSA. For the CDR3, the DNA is TGTGCCAGCAGCTCTAGGGTGGGACCTAACTATGGCTGCACCTTC. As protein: CASSSRVGPNYGCTF.

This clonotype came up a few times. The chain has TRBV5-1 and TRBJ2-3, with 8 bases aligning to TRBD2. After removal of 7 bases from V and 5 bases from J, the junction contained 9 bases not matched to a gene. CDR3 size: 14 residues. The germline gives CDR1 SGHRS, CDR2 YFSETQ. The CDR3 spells CASATAGVRDTQYF. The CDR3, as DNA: TGCGCCAGCGCGACAGCGGGAGTTCGAGATACGCAGTATTTT.

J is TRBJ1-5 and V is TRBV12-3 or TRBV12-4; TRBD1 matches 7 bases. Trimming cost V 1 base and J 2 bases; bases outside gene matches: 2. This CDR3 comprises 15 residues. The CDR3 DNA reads TGTGCCAGCAGTTTAGTTGGGACAGGCAATCAGCCCCAGCATTTT. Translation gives CASSLVGTGNQPQHF.

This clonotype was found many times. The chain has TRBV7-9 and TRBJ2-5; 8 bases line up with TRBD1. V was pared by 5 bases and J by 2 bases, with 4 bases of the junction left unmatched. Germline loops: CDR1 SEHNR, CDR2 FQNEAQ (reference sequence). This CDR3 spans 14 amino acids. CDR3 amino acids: CASSTDRGQETQYF. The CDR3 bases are TGTGCCAGCAGCACCGACAGGGGTCAAGAGACCCAGTACTTC.